Presented here are 21 T cell receptor beta chains from one specimen sequenced in a study of T-cell memory formation after mild COVID-19. TCRdb independently ran MiXCR on the 5' RACE reads; one entry per CDR3 protein. Counted here are 200,000 to 300,000 distinct CDR3 sequences, over 15% occurring once; the ten biggest clones make up 20% to 25%. The sample taken for sequencing was PBMCs or a T cell subset sorted from them (not recorded which). These receptors originate from a man in his late teens or twenties who had mild COVID-19 (a few samples of this study predate the infection). Cell type and time point are not known.

The rearrangement links TRBV7-9 to TRBJ2-2; D unresolved. V was shortened by 1 base and J by 4 bases, with 10 bases between the two germline ends. Looked up from germline, CDR1 is SEHNR and CDR2 is FQNEAQ (reference sequence). The CDR3 is 15 amino acids. As DNA, the CDR3 is TGTGCCAGCAGCTTAGATGGACCAAGCACCGGGGAGCTGTTTTTT. Translating gives CASSLDGPSTGELFF.

Comment on this clonotype: This may be a read error: a much more frequent sequence differs by one nucleotide. This sequence joins TRBV6-2 or TRBV6-3 and TRBJ2-7; D is ambiguous. In germline, CDR1 is MNHEY, CDR2 SVGEGT. This CDR3 is 11 amino acids long. The CDR3 region is CASSYSNEQYF. CDR3 bases: TGTGCCAGCAGTTACTCCAACGAGCAGTACTTC.

The chain has TRBV30 and TRBJ2-3, with 7 bases aligning to TRBD2. The germline CDR1 and CDR2 sequences are GTSNPN and SVGIG (reference sequence). The CDR3 extends over 14 amino acids. V lost 1 base and J lost 8; bases outside the gene matches: 9. The CDR3 sequence is CAWSGALGGGTQYF. As DNA, the CDR3 is TGTGCCTGGAGTGGGGCTCTCGGCGGGGGTACGCAGTATTTT.

The genes are TRBV4-1 and TRBJ2-5; D gene unclear. Germline V CDR1 and CDR2: MGHRA, YSYEKL. V was cut by 2 bases and J by 5 bases, with 12 bases left in between. CDR3 length: 14 residues. The CDR3 loop reads CASSQSQVGETQYF. The CDR3 DNA sequence: TGCGCCAGCAGCCAATCTCAAGTAGGGGAGACCCAGTACTTC.

V and J are TRBV4-2 and TRBJ1-1; TRBD1 is a possible D gene (5 bases). The V and J ends lost 0 bases and 2 bases respectively, with 19 bases between them. CDR3 length: 18 residues. Germline CDR1 reads LGHNA; CDR2 reads YNFKEQ. Here the CDR3 reads CASSQDLGAYARNTEAFF. DNA for the CDR3: TGTGCCAGCAGCCAAGATCTAGGGGCCTACGCACGTAACACTGAAGCTTTCTTT.

This clonotype was seen only a few times. This chain uses TRBV20-1 with TRBJ2-7, with a weak D call TRBD1 (6 bases). Germline CDR1 reads DFQATT; CDR2 reads SNEGSKA (reference sequence). Trimming took off 3 bases at V and 5 bases at J, with 17 bases between the two ends. The CDR3 length is 14 residues. The CDR3 is CSASGWGPLHEQYF. For the CDR3, the DNA is TGCAGTGCTAGTGGGTGGGGGCCGCTCCACGAGCAGTACTTC.

The CDR3 protein is CASSQEGGGWTEAFF. CDR3 coding DNA: TGCGCCAGCAGCCAGGAGGGAGGGGGCTGGACTGAAGCTTTCTTT. The chain combines TRBV4-1 with TRBJ1-1, with TRBD1 matching over 7 bases. This CDR3 has 15 residues. CDR1 is MGHRA and CDR2 is YSYEKL in the germline V gene. The junction had 9 bases not matched to a gene; V was cut back by 3 bases and J by 5 bases.

The chain is built from TRBV6-5 and TRBJ1-5; D is undetermined. Deletions cut 3 bases from V and 1 base from J, with 13 bases between. The CDR3 extends over 16 amino acids. Germline V gene sequence: CDR1 MNHEY, CDR2 SVGAGI. In DNA, the CDR3 is TGTGCCAGCAGTTATTGGCCACAAAACAGCAATCAGCCCCAGCATTTT. Translating it yields CASSYWPQNSNQPQHF.

The chain uses TRBV7-9 and TRBJ2-1; D possibly corresponds to TRBD2 (5 bases). Germline-derived CDR1 and CDR2 are SEHNR and FQNEAQ (reference sequence). V was pared by 6 bases and J by 5 bases, with 14 bases between. This CDR3 contains 14 residues. CDR3 coding DNA: TGTGCCAGCAGGTCCCGGGTTAGCGACAATGAGCAGTTCTTC. This translates into CASRSRVSDNEQFF.

The chain links TRBV20-1 to TRBJ2-5; D uncertain. Germline assignment: CDR1 DFQATT and CDR2 SNEGSKA (reference sequence). The CDR3 consists of 11 residues. Trimming pared 3 bases from V and 2 bases from J, leaving 4 bases between. CDR3: CSARWQETQYF. The CDR3 nucleotides are TGCAGTGCTAGGTGGCAAGAGACCCAGTACTTC.

The chain carries TRBV20-1 and TRBJ1-2; TRBD1 matches at 10 bases. Germline assignment: CDR1 DFQATT and CDR2 SNEGSKA (reference sequence). The CDR3 contains 15 residues. The V and J ends lost 0 bases and 3 bases, in that order; junction bases with no gene match: 4. The CDR3 sequence: CSARDGGTGDYGYTF. As DNA, the CDR3 is TGCAGTGCTAGAGATGGGGGGACAGGGGACTATGGCTACACCTTC.

This clonotype was seen a handful of times. The J gene is TRBJ2-3, the V gene TRBV5-1; 10 nucleotides match TRBD2. This CDR3 is built from 16 residues. With 4 bases clipped from V and 0 bases from J, the junction kept 5 bases outside the gene matches. Germline values: CDR1 SGHRS, CDR2 YFSETQ. CDR3 residues: CASSLGLADSTDTQYF. Written as DNA, the CDR3 is TGCGCCAGCAGCCTCGGACTAGCGGATAGCACAGATACGCAGTATTTT.

The V and J genes are TRBV6-6 and TRBJ1-1, with D perhaps TRBD1 (6 bases). This CDR3 is 13 amino acids long. Deletions cut 7 bases from V and 3 bases from J, with 12 bases between. The germline gives CDR1 MNHNY, CDR2 SVGAGI (reference sequence). CDR3 in DNA: TGTGCCAGCAAGAGCAACAGGGACACTGAAGCTTTCTTT. It is translated as CASKSNRDTEAFF.

The chain has TRBV6-5 and TRBJ2-1; 10 positions match TRBD2. From germline, CDR1 is MNHEY and CDR2 SVGAGI. The CDR3 is 16 residues long. J was trimmed by 3 bases and V by 5 bases; bases with no gene match: 7. The CDR3 is CASSLHTSGVYNEQFF. As DNA, the CDR3 is TGTGCCAGCAGTCTCCACACTAGCGGGGTCTACAATGAGCAGTTCTTC.

There are a few counts of this clonotype. The chain is built from TRBV2 and TRBJ2-5; D perhaps matches TRBD2 (6 bases). The CDR3 covers 13 residues. Germline V lookup: CDR1 SNHLY, CDR2 FYNNEI. Trimming stripped 5 bases from V and 7 bases from J, with 14 bases between. CDR3 residues: CASSLTQGGTQYF. The CDR3 nucleotides are TGTGCCAGCAGTCTTACCCAGGGAGGGACCCAGTACTTC.

This clonotype was observed a few times. The J gene is TRBJ1-6, the V gene TRBV5-1; a possible D gene is TRBD1 (6 bases). The CDR3 is 17 amino acids. Trimming stripped 4 bases from V and 3 bases from J, with 17 bases between. Germline lookup yields CDR1 SGHRS and CDR2 YFSETQ. The CDR3 loop reads CASSPRPGQIYNSPLHF. The CDR3 bases are TGCGCCAGCAGCCCACGACCCGGACAGATCTATAATTCACCCCTCCACTTT. The full variable domain, in which reference TRBV5-1 and TRBJ1-6 provide the parts outside the CDR3, is KAGVTQTPRYLIKTRGQQVTLSCSPISGHRSVSWYQQTPGQGLQFLFEYFSETQRNKGNFPGRFSGRQFSNSRSEMNVSTLELGDSALYLCASSPRPGQIYNSPLHFGNGTRLTVT.

This clonotype has just a few counts. The rearrangement links TRBV6-5 to TRBJ2-5; possibly TRBD1 or TRBD2 for D (5 bases each). Germline CDR1 MNHEY, CDR2 SVGAGI. This CDR3 is 15 amino acids long. The ends were cut back, 4 bases at V and 5 bases at J, with 17 bases in the middle. The CDR3 coding sequence is TGTGCCAGCAGTTTCACTCCCGGGACCGGGGAGACCCAGTACTTC. Encoded protein: CASSFTPGTGETQYF.

This sequence joins TRBV20-1 and TRBJ1-4; no clear D gene. The CDR3 has 13 amino acids. The V end was cut by 2 bases, the J end by 6 bases, with 10 bases between. CDR1 and CDR2 (germline): DFQATT, SNEGSKA (reference sequence). The CDR3 loop reads CSARRAVHEKLFF. DNA of the CDR3: TGCAGTGCTAGACGGGCGGTCCATGAAAAACTGTTTTTT.

The chain is built from TRBV2 and TRBJ1-6, with D perhaps TRBD1 (5 bases). V was pared by 0 bases and J by 4 bases, with 16 bases between. The CDR3 length is 18 residues. The germline CDR1 and CDR2 sequences are SNHLY and FYNNEI. The CDR3 sequence is CASSEALGRDLYNSPLHF. The CDR3 DNA follows: TGTGCCAGCAGTGAAGCGCTTGGCAGGGACTTATATAATTCACCCCTCCACTTT.

This clonotype was seen only a few times. The chain is built from TRBV4-1 and TRBJ2-1; D is unclear. This CDR3 is 17 amino acids long. Germline lookup yields CDR1 MGHRA and CDR2 YSYEKL. Trimming stripped 1 base from V and 8 bases from J, with 21 bases between. The CDR3 DNA sequence: TGCGCCAGCAGCCAAGGCCAGGTGGGTTTCGGTAAGGATGAGCAGTTCTTC. This encodes CASSQGQVGFGKDEQFF.

The chain's CDR3 is CASGSGRDLGYGYTF. CDR3 nucleotide sequence: TGCGCCAGCGGCTCCGGTCGGGACCTGGGCTATGGCTACACCTTC. V and J are TRBV4-1 and TRBJ1-2, with D perhaps matching TRBD1 (5 bases). Trimming took off 8 bases at V and 4 bases at J, with 20 bases between the two ends. This CDR3 has 15 residues. Germline V gene lookup returns CDR1 MGHRA and CDR2 YSYEKL.